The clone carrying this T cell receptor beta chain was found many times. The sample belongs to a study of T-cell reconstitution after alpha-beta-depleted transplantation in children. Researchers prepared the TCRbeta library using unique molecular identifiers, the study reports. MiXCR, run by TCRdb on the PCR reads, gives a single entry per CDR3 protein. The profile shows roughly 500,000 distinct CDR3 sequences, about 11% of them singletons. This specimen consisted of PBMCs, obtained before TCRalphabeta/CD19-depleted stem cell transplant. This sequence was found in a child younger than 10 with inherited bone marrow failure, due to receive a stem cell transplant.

The CDR3 region has the DNA TGTGCCAGCAGTGAAACAGGGGCCTACGAGCAGTACTTC. Residues: CASSETGAYEQYF. The rearrangement joins TRBV12-3 or TRBV12-4 to TRBJ2-7; 7 bases match TRBD1. The CDR3 consists of 13 residues. V lost 5 bases to trimming and J lost 2 bases; unmatched junction nucleotides: 3.